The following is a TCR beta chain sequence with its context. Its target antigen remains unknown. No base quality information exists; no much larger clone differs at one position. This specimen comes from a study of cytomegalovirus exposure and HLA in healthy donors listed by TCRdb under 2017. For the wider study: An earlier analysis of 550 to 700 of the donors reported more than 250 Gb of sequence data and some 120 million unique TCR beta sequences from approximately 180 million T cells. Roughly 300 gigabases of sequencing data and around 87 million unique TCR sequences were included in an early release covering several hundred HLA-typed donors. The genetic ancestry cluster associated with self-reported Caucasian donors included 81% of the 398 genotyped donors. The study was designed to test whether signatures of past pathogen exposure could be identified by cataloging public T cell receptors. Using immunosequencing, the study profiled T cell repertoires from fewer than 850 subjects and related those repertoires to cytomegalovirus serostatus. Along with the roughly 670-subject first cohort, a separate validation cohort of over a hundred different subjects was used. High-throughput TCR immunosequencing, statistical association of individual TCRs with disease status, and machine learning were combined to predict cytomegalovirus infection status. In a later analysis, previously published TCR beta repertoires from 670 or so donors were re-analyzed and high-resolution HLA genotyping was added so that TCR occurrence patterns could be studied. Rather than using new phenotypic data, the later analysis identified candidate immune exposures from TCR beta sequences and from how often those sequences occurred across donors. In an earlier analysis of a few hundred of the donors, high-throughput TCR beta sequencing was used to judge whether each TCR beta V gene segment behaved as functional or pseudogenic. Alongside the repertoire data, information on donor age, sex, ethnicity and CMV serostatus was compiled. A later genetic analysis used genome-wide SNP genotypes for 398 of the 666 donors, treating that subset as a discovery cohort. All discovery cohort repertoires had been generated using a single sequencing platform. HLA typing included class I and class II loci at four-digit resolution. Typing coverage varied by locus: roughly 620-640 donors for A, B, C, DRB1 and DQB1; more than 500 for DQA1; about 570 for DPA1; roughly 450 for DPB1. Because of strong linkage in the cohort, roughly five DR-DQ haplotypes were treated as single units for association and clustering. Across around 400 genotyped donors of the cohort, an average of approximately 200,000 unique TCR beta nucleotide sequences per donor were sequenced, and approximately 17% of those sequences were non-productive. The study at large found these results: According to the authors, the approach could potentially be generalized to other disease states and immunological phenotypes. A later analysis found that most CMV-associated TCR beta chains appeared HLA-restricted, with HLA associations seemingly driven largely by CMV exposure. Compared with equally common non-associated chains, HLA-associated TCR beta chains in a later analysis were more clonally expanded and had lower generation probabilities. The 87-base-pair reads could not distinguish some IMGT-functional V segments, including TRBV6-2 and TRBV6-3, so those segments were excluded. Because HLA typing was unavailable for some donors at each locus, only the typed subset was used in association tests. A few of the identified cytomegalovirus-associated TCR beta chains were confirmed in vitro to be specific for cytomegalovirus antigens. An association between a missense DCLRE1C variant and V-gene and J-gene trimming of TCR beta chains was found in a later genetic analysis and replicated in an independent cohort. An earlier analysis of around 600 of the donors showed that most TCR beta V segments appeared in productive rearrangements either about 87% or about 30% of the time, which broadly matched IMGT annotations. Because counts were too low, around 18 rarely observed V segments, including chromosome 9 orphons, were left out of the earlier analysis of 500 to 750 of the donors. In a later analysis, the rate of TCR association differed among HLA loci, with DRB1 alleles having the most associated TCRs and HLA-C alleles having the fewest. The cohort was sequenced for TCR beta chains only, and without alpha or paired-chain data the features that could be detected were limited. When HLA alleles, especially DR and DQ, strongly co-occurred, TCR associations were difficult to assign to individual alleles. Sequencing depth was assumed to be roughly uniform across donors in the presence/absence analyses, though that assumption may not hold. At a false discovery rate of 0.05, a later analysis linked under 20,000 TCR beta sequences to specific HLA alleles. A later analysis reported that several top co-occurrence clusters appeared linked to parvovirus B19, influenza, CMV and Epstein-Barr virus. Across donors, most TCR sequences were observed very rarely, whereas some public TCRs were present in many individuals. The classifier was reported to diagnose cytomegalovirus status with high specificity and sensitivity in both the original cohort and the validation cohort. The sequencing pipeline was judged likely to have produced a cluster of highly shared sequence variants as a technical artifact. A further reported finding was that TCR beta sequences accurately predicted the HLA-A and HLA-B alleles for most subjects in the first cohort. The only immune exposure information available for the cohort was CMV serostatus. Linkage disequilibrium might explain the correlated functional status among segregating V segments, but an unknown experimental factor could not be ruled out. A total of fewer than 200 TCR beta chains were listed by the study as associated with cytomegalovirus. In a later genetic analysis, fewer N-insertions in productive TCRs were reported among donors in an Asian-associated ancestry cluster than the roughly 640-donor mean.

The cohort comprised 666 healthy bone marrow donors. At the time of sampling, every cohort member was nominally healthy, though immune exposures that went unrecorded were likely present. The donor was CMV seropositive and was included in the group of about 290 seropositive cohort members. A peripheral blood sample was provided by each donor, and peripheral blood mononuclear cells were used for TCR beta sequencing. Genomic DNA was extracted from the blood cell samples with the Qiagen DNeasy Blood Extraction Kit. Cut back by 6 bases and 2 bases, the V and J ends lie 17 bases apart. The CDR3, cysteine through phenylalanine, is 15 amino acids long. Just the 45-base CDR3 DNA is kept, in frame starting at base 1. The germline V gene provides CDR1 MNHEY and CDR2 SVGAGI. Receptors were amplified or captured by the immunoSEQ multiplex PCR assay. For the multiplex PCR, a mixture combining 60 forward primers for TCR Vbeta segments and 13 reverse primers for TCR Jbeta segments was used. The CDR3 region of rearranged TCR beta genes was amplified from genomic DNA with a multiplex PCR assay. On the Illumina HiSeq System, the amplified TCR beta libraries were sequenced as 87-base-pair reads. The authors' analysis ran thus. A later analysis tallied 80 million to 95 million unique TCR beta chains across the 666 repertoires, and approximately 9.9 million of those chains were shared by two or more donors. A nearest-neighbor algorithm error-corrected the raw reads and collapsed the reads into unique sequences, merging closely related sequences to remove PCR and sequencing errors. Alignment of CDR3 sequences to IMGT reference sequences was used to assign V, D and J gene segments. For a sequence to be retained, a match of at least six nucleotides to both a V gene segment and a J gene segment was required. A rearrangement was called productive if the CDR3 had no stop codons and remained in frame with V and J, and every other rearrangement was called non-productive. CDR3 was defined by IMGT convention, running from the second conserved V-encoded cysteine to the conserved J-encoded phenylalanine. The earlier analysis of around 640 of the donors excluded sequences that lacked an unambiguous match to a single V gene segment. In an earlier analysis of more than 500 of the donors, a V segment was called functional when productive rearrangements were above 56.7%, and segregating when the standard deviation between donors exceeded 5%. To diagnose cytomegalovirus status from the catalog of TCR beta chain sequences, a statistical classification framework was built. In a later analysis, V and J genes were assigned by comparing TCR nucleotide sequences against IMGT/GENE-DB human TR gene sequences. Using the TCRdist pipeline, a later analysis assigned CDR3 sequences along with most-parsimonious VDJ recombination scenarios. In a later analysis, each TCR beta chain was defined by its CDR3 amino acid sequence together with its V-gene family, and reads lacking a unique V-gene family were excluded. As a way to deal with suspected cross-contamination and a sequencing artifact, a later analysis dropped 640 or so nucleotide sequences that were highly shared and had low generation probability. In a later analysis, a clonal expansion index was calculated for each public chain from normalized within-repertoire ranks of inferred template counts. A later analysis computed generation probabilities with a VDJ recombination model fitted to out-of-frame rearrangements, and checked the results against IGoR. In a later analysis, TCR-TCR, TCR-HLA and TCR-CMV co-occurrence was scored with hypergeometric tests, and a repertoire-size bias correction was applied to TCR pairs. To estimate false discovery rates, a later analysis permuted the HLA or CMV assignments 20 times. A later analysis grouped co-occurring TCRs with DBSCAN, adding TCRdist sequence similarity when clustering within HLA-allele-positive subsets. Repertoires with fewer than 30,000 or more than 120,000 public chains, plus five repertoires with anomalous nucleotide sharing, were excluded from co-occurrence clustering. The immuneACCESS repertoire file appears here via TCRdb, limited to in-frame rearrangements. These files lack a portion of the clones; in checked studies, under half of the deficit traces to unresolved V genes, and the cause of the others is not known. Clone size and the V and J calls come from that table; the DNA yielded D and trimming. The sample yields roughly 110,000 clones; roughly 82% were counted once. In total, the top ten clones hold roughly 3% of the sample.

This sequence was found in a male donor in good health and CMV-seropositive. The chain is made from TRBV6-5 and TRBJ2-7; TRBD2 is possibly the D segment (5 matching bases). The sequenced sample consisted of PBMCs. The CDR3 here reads CASRRLPAGAYEQYF. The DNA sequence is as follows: TGTGCCAGCAGAAGACTACCCGCCGGGGCCTACGAGCAGTACTTC.